A single sample is the source of the 7 T cell receptor beta chains below, sequenced in a study of cytomegalovirus exposure and HLA in healthy donors. The method was immunoSEQ multiplex PCR; TCRdb's version includes in-frame clones alone and lacks a portion of them. The sample yields 70,000 to 80,000 clones, 94% seen once. The sequenced sample was PBMCs. These receptors all come from a woman aged 18-29 years in good health and CMV-seropositive.

The CDR3 coding sequence is TGCAGCGTTCTACTGACAGGGGATCAGCCCCAGCATTTT. It yields the protein CSVLLTGDQPQHF. The rearrangement joins TRBV29-1 to TRBJ1-5, with 8 bases matching TRBD1. With 5 bases clipped from V and 5 bases from J, the junction kept 5 bases outside the gene matches. Germline lookup yields CDR1 SQVTM and CDR2 ANQGSEA. The CDR3 has 13 amino acids.

This chain joins TRBV9 and TRBJ2-1; D is perhaps TRBD2 (7 bases). The CDR3 spans 15 residues. The V gene's germline CDR1 is SGDLS and CDR2 YYNGEE. Trimming took 0 bases from V and 5 from J, leaving 12 bases between them. The CDR3 reads CASSVGGGLDNEQFF. The CDR3 DNA sequence: TGTGCCAGCAGCGTAGGCGGGGGCCTCGACAATGAGCAGTTCTTC.

This chain joins TRBV27 and TRBJ2-1; TRBD1 is a possible D gene (6 bases). The CDR3 runs to 16 residues. Trimming cost V 8 bases and J 4 bases, with 21 bases left between them. Germline-derived CDR1 and CDR2 are MNHEY and SMNVEV (reference sequence). Here the CDR3 reads CASSFSEGEVYNEQFF. CDR3 nucleotide sequence: TGTGCCAGCTCCTTTAGCGAGGGGGAAGTATACAATGAGCAGTTCTTC.

The CDR3 DNA reads TGTGCCAGTAGTTCTGGCAACTCACGGGGCGAGCAGTACTTC. This codes for CASSSGNSRGEQYF. This chain uses TRBV19 with TRBJ2-7; D is possibly TRBD2 (5 bases). The V end was cut by 5 bases, the J end by 6 bases, with 17 bases between. The CDR3 contains 14 residues. From germline, CDR1 is LNHDA and CDR2 SQIVND (reference sequence).

The CDR3 DNA reads TGTGCCAGCAGCTTAACTAGCGGGGGGGCCGCAGATACGCAGTATTTT. It translates to CASSLTSGGAADTQYF. The V gene is TRBV7-9, the J gene TRBJ2-3; TRBD2 matches at 13 bases. CDR1 is SEHNR and CDR2 is FQNEAQ in the germline V gene (reference sequence). The CDR3 runs to 16 residues. With V trimmed by 2 bases and J by 4 bases, 3 bases remained unmatched.

The chain combines TRBV4-2 with TRBJ2-1; 7 bases map to TRBD2. V lost 6 bases to trimming and J lost 5 bases; unmatched junction nucleotides: 19. The CDR3 runs 18 residues. CDR1 is LGHNA and CDR2 is YNFKEQ in the germline V gene. As DNA, the CDR3 is TGTGCCAGCAGTTTGAATACCTACCGGGACTACCAGAACAATGAGCAGTTCTTC. Its protein is CASSLNTYRDYQNNEQFF.

This chain joins TRBV5-1 and TRBJ2-7; possibly TRBD1 for D (5 bases). Between the trimmed V and J ends, which lost 0 bases and 5 bases, there was a span of 15 bases. This CDR3 region has 15 residues. Germline-derived CDR1 and CDR2 are SGHRS and YFSETQ. CDR3 protein: CASSLGGQEIHEQYF. The CDR3 coding sequence is TGCGCCAGCAGCTTGGGAGGACAAGAGATCCACGAGCAGTACTTC.